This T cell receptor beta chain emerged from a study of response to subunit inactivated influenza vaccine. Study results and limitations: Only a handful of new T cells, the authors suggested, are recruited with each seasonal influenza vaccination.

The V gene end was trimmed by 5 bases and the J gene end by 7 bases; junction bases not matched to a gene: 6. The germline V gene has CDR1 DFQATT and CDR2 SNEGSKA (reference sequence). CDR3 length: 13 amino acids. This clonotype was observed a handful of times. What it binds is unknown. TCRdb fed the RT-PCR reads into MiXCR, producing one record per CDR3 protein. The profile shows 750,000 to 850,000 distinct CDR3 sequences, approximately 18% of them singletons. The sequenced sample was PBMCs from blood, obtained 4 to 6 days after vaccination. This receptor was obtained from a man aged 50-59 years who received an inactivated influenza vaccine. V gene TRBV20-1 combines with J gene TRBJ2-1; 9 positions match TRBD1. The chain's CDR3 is CSAPGQGLNEQFF. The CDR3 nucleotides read TGCAGTGCTCCGGGACAGGGCCTAAATGAGCAGTTCTTC.